The 13 T cell receptor beta chains given below trace back to one sample, sequenced in a study of monozygotic twins with inflammatory bowel disease. Reanalyzing the 5' RACE reads, TCRdb keeps one entry per CDR3 protein, without DNA. In total, the table holds about 380,000 distinct CDR3 sequences. The sequencing input was blood. These receptors originate from a human donor with ulcerative colitis or Crohn's disease, or a healthy co-twin of an affected twin (not recorded which).

V and J are TRBV19 and TRBJ2-1; lacking DNA, the TRBD1 call made by TCRdb goes unchecked. In germline, CDR1 is LNHDA, CDR2 SQIVND (reference sequence). The CDR3 covers 13 residues. The CDR3 reads CASSNRQGDEQFF.

The CDR3 spells CGARGLAGFKETQYF. J is TRBJ2-5 and V is TRBV20-1; there is no DNA to check the TCRdb D call of TRBD2. Germline V gene sequence: CDR1 DFQATT, CDR2 SNEGSKA (reference sequence). The CDR3 covers 15 residues.

The V gene is TRBV6-2 or TRBV6-3, the J gene TRBJ2-7. CDR3 length equals 15 residues. Germline CDR1 is MNHEY and CDR2 is SVGEGT. The CDR3 sequence is CASSKPWTSSYEQYF.

This rearrangement joins TRBV10-3 to TRBJ2-1. The V gene's germline CDR1 is ENHRY and CDR2 SYGVKD. The CDR3 is 14 residues long. The CDR3 region is CAISETISYNEQFF.

The rearrangement joins TRBV12-3 or TRBV12-4 to TRBJ1-2. The CDR3 has 15 amino acids. CDR3 protein: CASSLMTPANYGYTF.

The chain joins TRBV28 to TRBJ2-3; the TRBD1 assignment by TCRdb is unverifiable without DNA. Per germline, CDR1 MDHEN and CDR2 SYDVKM. The CDR3 loop spans 15 amino acids. The CDR3 is CASSTGTGPTDTQYF.

The V and J genes are TRBV7-8 and TRBJ1-1. This CDR3 spans 15 amino acids. From germline, CDR1 is SGHVS and CDR2 FQNEAQ. This CDR3 is CASSLEGVMNTEAFF.

J is TRBJ2-7 and V is TRBV29-1. Germline CDR1 is SQVTM and CDR2 is ANQGSEA. This CDR3 region has 11 residues. The CDR3 sequence: CSAGQVHEQYF.

This chain's CDR3 is CASSPRDALGQRDTQYF. The J gene is TRBJ2-3, the V gene TRBV9; TCRdb returns TRBD1, unconfirmable since there is no DNA. This CDR3 contains 17 residues. The V gene's germline CDR1 is SGDLS and CDR2 YYNGEE.

The chain joins TRBV5-1 to TRBJ2-1; there is no DNA to check the TCRdb D call of TRBD1. The germline V gene has CDR1 SGHRS and CDR2 YFSETQ. The CDR3 is 15 amino acids. The CDR3 is CASSLDPGYYNEQFF.

The chain links TRBV7-9 to TRBJ2-7; the TRBD1 assignment by TCRdb is unverifiable without DNA. Germline CDR1 reads SEHNR; CDR2 reads FQNEAQ (reference sequence). The CDR3 is made up of 15 amino acids. The CDR3 sequence is CASSLEGLPPYEQYF. The whole variable domain, filled in from reference TRBV7-9 and TRBJ2-7, reads DTGVSQNPRHKITKRGQNVTFRCDPISEHNRLYWYRQTLGQGPEFLTYFQNEAQLEKSRLLSDRFSAERPKGSFSTLEIQRTEQGDSAMYLCASSLEGLPPYEQYFGPGTRLTVT.

The chain carries TRBV5-1 and TRBJ1-1; TCRdb's assignment of TRBD1 cannot be checked, as there is no DNA. CDR3 length equals 13 residues. Germline lookup yields CDR1 SGHRS and CDR2 YFSETQ. Here the CDR3 reads CASRQDPNTEAFF.

The chain combines TRBV7-3 with TRBJ2-2; TCRdb indicates TRBD1, and absent DNA this call remains unverified. CDR3 length equals 15 residues. Germline V lookup: CDR1 SGHTA, CDR2 FQGTGA. The CDR3 loop reads CASSSQGGVTGELFF.